These T cell receptor beta chains were read from a single sample in a study of cytomegalovirus exposure and HLA in healthy donors. Assay: immunoSEQ multiplex PCR; the TCRdb copy retains only in-frame clones and omits some. The sample shows about 160,000 clones, roughly 90% of them seen only once. The sample consisted of PBMCs. The receptors stem from a woman aged 18-30 years in good health and CMV-seronegative. CDR3s include the opening cysteine and the closing phenylalanine or tryptophan. A D gene is named only where the DNA matches it firmly. Not every row has a clone size; where given, it reads once, few, many or a size class.

TRBV6-1	TRBJ2-5	.	.	TGTGCCAGCAGTGAAGTAGGAGGGGGGGTCCAAGAGACCCAGTACTTC	CASSEVGGGVQETQYF
TRBV28	TRBJ2-3	.	.	TGTGCCAGCACCCCACAGGGATACACAGATACGCAGTATTTT	CASTPQGYTDTQYF
TRBV6-6	TRBJ1-3	.	few	TGTGCCAGCAGTCAAAGAGGACAGGGAAACACCATATATTTT	CASSQRGQGNTIYF
TRBV10-1	TRBJ2-3	TRBD2	.	TGCGCCAGCAGGTCTAGCGGGAGTGATACGCAGTATTTT	CASRSSGSDTQYF
TRBV7-9	TRBJ2-3	.	.	TGTGCCAGCAGCTCCGGGATCATTGTCACAGATACGCAGTATTTT	CASSSGIIVTDTQYF
TRBV5-5	TRBJ1-5	TRBD1	once	TGTGCCAGCAGCGAGGGACAGGGATTTCGTAATCAGCCCCAGCATTTT	CASSEGQGFRNQPQHF
TRBV2	TRBJ2-2	TRBD2	.	TGTGCCTCCCGGGGTACGGGAGGGGGCACCGGGGAGCTGTTTTTT	CASRGTGGGTGELFF
TRBV7-2	TRBJ1-6	.	once	TGTGCCAGCAGCTTAGCTCAAGGGCAGGGCTCACCCCTCCACTTT	CASSLAQGQGSPLHF
TRBV6-1	TRBJ1-4	.	.	TGTGCCAGCAGTGAAGCCCGAATAAGGGGAAAACTGTTTTTT	CASSEARIRGKLFF
TRBV19	TRBJ2-7	.	.	TGTGCCAGTAGTATCGGGACTTACGAGCAGTACTTC	CASSIGTYEQYF